This section outlines one T cell receptor (beta chain) sequence together with its context. The antigen is undetermined. Only in-frame clones appear in the TCRdb table, and some are missing; sequencing was by immunoSEQ multiplex PCR. The data contain fewer than 180,000 clones, roughly 92% of them singletons. The sample is drawn from a study of T cell responses to AZD1222 COVID-19 vaccine. Between the trimmed V and J ends, which lost 2 bases and 2 bases, there was a span of 10 bases. The CDR3 runs 15 residues. Germline CDR1 MNHEY, CDR2 SVGAGI. Study results and limitations: Females outnumbered males among donors, who were mostly white British; clonal diversity was possibly underestimated. Following two doses of AZD1222, Spike-specific TCR breadth and depth rose. Every sample of the repertoires postdated the peak T cell response.

The source was peripheral blood, collected on day 0 of AZD1222 vaccination. The chain carries TRBV6-5 and TRBJ1-5; D perhaps matches TRBD1 (5 bases). The receptor's source is an adult in good health. Here the CDR3 DNA reads TGTGCCAGCAGTTACACCAGGGCCGGCAATCAGCCCCAGCATTTT. This encodes CASSYTRAGNQPQHF.